These T cell receptor beta chains were read from a single sample in a study of T cell changes during pregnancy in multiple sclerosis. Some clones are missing from TCRdb's copy, which holds only in-frame ones; the method was immunoSEQ multiplex PCR. The data contain tens of thousands of clones, 91% of them seen just once; the ten biggest clones take up roughly 0.91%. The sequencing here drew on peripheral blood, taken before pregnancy. The source is a female donor with multiple sclerosis, enrolled in a pregnancy study. Both conserved end residues are part of each CDR3. The order of the fields is D gene, clone size, V gene, J gene, CDR3 DNA, CDR3 protein. A D gene is named only where the DNA matches it firmly. Rows give clone size only sometimes, using once, few, many, or a class for an expanded clone.

>NA|NA|TRBV6-1|TRBJ1-2
TGTGCCAGCAGTGAATCCCAGGGGAGCTATGGCTACACCTTC
CASSESQGSYGYTF
>TRBD1|NA|TRBV6-5|TRBJ1-1
TGTGCCAGCAGGAGGGGGCTCACTGAAGCTTTCTTT
CASRRGLTEAFF
>TRBD2|once|TRBV9|TRBJ2-1
TGTGCCAGCAGCGTAGGCCTAGCGGGCTGGGGGAGCTCCTACAATGAGCAGTTCTTC
CASSVGLAGWGSSYNEQFF
>NA|NA|TRBV6-5|TRBJ1-5
TGTGCCAGCAGTTCTCTCTCTAGCATTGGGCCCCAGCATTTT
CASSSLSSIGPQHF
>TRBD1|many|TRBV28|TRBJ1-2
TGTGCCAGCAGTTCGACAGGGGGGAAGGGTGGCTACACCTTC
CASSSTGGKGGYTF
>TRBD1|NA|TRBV18|TRBJ2-7
TGTGCCAGCTCCACAGGGGCCGTAGTCACCTACGAGCAGTACTTC
CASSTGAVVTYEQYF
>NA|NA|TRBV18|TRBJ1-5
TGTGCCAGCTCACCGTGGGACAACAATCAGCCCCAGCATTTT
CASSPWDNNQPQHF
>TRBD2|NA|TRBV9|TRBJ2-3
TGTGCCAGCAGCGTTGGCGGGGGGGCCTCCACAGATACGCAGTATTTT
CASSVGGGASTDTQYF
>TRBD1|NA|TRBV5-1|TRBJ1-2
TGCGCCAGCAGCTCCGGACAGGAGTTCTATGGCTACACCTTC
CASSSGQEFYGYTF
>NA|NA|TRBV25-1|TRBJ2-7
TGTGCCAGCAGTGACCCAGGGGTGAGGTACGAGCAGTACTTC
CASSDPGVRYEQYF
>NA|once|TRBV2|TRBJ1-2
TGTGCCAGCAGGAGAGCGGGGTTCTATGGCTACACCTTC
CASRRAGFYGYTF
>NA|NA|TRBV9|TRBJ1-1
TGTGCCAGCAGCGTACAGCCAGGGACTGAAGCTTTCTTT
CASSVQPGTEAFF
>NA|once|TRBV19|TRBJ2-4
TGTGCCAGTAGTACGGGTCTTCTAGCCAAAAACATTCAGTACTTC
CASSTGLLAKNIQYF
>TRBD1|NA|TRBV19|TRBJ1-2
TGTGCCAGTAGTTTTACAGGGGGCCTGAGGGAGGACTACACCTTC
CASSFTGGLREDYTF
>TRBD1|NA|TRBV7-9|TRBJ2-1
TGTGCCAGCAGCTCCCCTTCAAAACAGGGGGTGGTCAATGAGCAGTTCTTC
CASSSPSKQGVVNEQFF
>NA|NA|TRBV6-5|TRBJ1-2
TGTGCCAGCAGTGACAGTATCTATGGCTACACCTTC
CASSDSIYGYTF
>NA|NA|TRBV5-1|TRBJ1-6
TGCGCCAGCAGCTTGGGACAGAATTCACCCCTCCACTTT
CASSLGQNSPLHF
>NA|NA|TRBV7-9|TRBJ2-2
TGTGCCAGCAGCTCTCAAGCTCCTGCGAACACCGGGGAGCTGTTTTTT
CASSSQAPANTGELFF
>TRBD1|NA|TRBV6-1|TRBJ1-3
TGTGCCAGCAGTGCCGCCTCAGGGGGACTTGGAAACACCATATATTTT
CASSAASGGLGNTIYF
>NA|NA|TRBV19|TRBJ1-5
TGTGCCAGTAGTACAACAGGGACGAATCAGCCCCAGCATTTT
CASSTTGTNQPQHF
>TRBD1|once|TRBV19|TRBJ2-3
TGTGCCACCCTACAGGGGAATACGCAGTATTTT
CATLQGNTQYF
>NA|NA|TRBV5-4|TRBJ2-5
TGTGCCAGCAGCTTGAAAACAGGGAAAGAGACCCAGTACTTC
CASSLKTGKETQYF
>NA|NA|TRBV2|TRBJ2-7
TGTGCCAGCAGTGGACTTGGCTACGAGCAGTACTTC
CASSGLGYEQYF
>TRBD1|NA|TRBV28|TRBJ2-7
TGTGCCAGCAGTTCTAGCTCAGGGGGCTTCTCCTACGAGCAGTACTTC
CASSSSSGGFSYEQYF
>TRBD2|NA|TRBV27|TRBJ2-1
TGTGCCAGCAGTTTGGGGGGGGCCTACAATGAGCAGTTCTTC
CASSLGGAYNEQFF
>TRBD2|NA|TRBV7-8|TRBJ2-7
TGTGCCAGCAGCGGCTCTAGCGGTTCCTCCTACGAGCAGTACTTC
CASSGSSGSSYEQYF
>NA|NA|TRBV11-3|TRBJ1-1
TGTGCCAGCAGCGCGGAGGGTGAAGCTTTCTTT
CASSAEGEAFF
>TRBD2|NA|TRBV2|TRBJ2-2
TGTGCCAGCAGTCCAAAGCCCCTGAGAAGCGGGGGGCATACCGGGGAGCTGTTTTTT
CASSPKPLRSGGHTGELFF
>NA|NA|TRBV27|TRBJ2-7
TGTGCCAGCAGTTCATCCTACGAGCAGTACTTC
CASSSSYEQYF
>NA|NA|TRBV5-4|TRBJ1-1
TGTGCCAGCAGCTTGTCTGGCAGGGACACTGAAGCTTTCTTT
CASSLSGRDTEAFF
>NA|NA|TRBV4-2|TRBJ2-5
TGTGCCAGCAGCCTAACACAGGGCGCCCAAGAGACCCAGTACTTC
CASSLTQGAQETQYF
>NA|NA|TRBV19|TRBJ1-5
TGTGCCAGTAAGGAAGGAGGAAATCCCAATCAGCCCCAGCATTTT
CASKEGGNPNQPQHF
>NA|NA|TRBV10-3|TRBJ2-2
TGTGCCATCAGCCCGGGACAAACAGACACCGGGGAGCTGTTTTTT
CAISPGQTDTGELFF
>NA|NA|TRBV4-1|TRBJ1-2
TGCGCCAGCAGCCAAGTCATCGACTCTGAGGCTAACTTC
CASSQVIDSEANF
>TRBD2|once|TRBV11-2|TRBJ2-7
TGTGCCAGCAGCTTGCCTAGCGGGGGGGGTGTTGAGCAGTACTTC
CASSLPSGGGVEQYF
>TRBD1|NA|TRBV7-2|TRBJ1-1
TGTGCCAGCAGCCCAGGGGGGACTGAAGCTTTCTTT
CASSPGGTEAFF
>NA|NA|TRBV7-2|TRBJ2-5
TGTGCCAGCAGTGACTATCCCGAGACCCAGTACTTC
CASSDYPETQYF
>NA|NA|TRBV10-3|TRBJ1-2
TGTGCCATCAAAAGGCAGGGCGCTAACTATGGCTACACCTTC
CAIKRQGANYGYTF
>NA|NA|TRBV9|TRBJ1-3
TGTGCCAGCAGCGTATTACAGGGTCCTAGCTCTGGAAACACCATATATTTT
CASSVLQGPSSGNTIYF
>NA|NA|TRBV27|TRBJ2-7
TGTGCCAGCAGTTTATCAGGCGGTTTAAGCTACGAGCAGTACTTC
CASSLSGGLSYEQYF
>NA|NA|TRBV13|TRBJ2-2
TGTGCCAGCAGTTCGGGTTCCATATACACCGGGGAGCTGTTTTTT
CASSSGSIYTGELFF
>NA|NA|TRBV10-3|TRBJ2-3
TGTGCCATCAGTCCCACTAGTTCCTTAGTTGGAGGGTCCTACACAGATACGCAGTATTTT
CAISPTSSLVGGSYTDTQYF
>TRBD1|NA|TRBV6-1|TRBJ1-5
TGTGCCAGCAGTACCGGGACAGACCTCAATCAGCCCCAGCATTTT
CASSTGTDLNQPQHF
>NA|NA|TRBV11-2|TRBJ1-2
TGTGCGGATCAGCGAGCGAACTATGGCTACACCTTC
CADQRANYGYTF
>NA|NA|TRBV10-3|TRBJ2-2
TGTGCCATCAGATCCGAGGGGGGGGACACCGGGGAGCTGTTTTTT
CAIRSEGGDTGELFF
>TRBD1|NA|TRBV2|TRBJ2-2
TGTGCCAGCAGAGTAGGGGGCGATACCGGGGAGCTGTTTTTT
CASRVGGDTGELFF
>NA|NA|TRBV9|TRBJ2-2
TGTGCCAGCAGCTCACCCCCGGGGACAACCACCGGGGAGCTGTTTTTT
CASSSPPGTTTGELFF
>TRBD2|NA|TRBV11-2|TRBJ2-3
TGTGCCAGCAGCTTGACTAGCGGGGGGGCGGATACGCAGTATTTT
CASSLTSGGADTQYF
>TRBD1|NA|TRBV4-3|TRBJ1-1
TGCGCCAGCAGCCAAGATGGGACAGTATTGAACACTGAAGCTTTCTTT
CASSQDGTVLNTEAFF
>TRBD1|NA|TRBV6-5|TRBJ2-7
TGTGCCAGCAGTTATGGGGACAGGGGGTACGAGCAGTACTTC
CASSYGDRGYEQYF
>TRBD2|NA|TRBV2|TRBJ2-3
TGTGCCAGCAGTAAACTAGCGGGGGGGACAGATACGCAGTATTTT
CASSKLAGGTDTQYF
>NA|NA|TRBV18|TRBJ1-3
TGTGCCAGCTCACCAATACCGCCCCAGGGCGAGCGAAACACCATATATTTT
CASSPIPPQGERNTIYF
>NA|once|TRBV29-1|TRBJ2-7
TGCAGCGTTGTGGTGGGCATCTACGAGCAGTACTTC
CSVVVGIYEQYF
>NA|NA|TRBV6-6|TRBJ1-5
TGTGCCAGCAGTTACGAATCCAGGGCCCAGCCCCAGCATTTT
CASSYESRAQPQHF
>NA|few|TRBV10-1|TRBJ1-2
TGCGCCAGCAGTGCAGGGCGTAACTATGGCTACACCTTC
CASSAGRNYGYTF